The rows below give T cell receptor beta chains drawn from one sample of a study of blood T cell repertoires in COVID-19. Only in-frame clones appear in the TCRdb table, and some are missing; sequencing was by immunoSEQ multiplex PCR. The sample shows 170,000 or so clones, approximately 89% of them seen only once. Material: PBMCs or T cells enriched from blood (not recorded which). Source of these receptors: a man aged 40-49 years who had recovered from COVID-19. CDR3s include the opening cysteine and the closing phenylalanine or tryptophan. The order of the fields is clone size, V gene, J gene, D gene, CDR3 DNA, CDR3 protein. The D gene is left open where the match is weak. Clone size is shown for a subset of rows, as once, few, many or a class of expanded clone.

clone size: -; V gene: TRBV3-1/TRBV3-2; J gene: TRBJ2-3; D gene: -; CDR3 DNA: TGTGCCAGCAGCCAATACGCGGCTTTCACAGATACGCAGTATTTT; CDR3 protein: CASSQYAAFTDTQYF
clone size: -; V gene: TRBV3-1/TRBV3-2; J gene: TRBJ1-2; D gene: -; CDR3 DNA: TGTGCCAGCAGCCAGTCTTGGGCCAAGGGCTACACCTTC; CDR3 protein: CASSQSWAKGYTF
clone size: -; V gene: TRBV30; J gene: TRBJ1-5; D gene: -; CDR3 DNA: TGTGCCGCCGAGGGCAGGGGCGGTCAGCCCCAGCATTTT; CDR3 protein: CAAEGRGGQPQHF
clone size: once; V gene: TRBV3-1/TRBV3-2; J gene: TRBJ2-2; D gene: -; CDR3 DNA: TGTGCCAGCAGCCCTCAGCCGGGACTTTTCACCGGGGAGCTGTTTTTT; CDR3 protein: CASSPQPGLFTGELFF
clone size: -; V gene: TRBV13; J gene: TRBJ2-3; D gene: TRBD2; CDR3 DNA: TGTGCCAGCAGCCCTAGCGGAGGGTACACAGATACGCAGTATTTT; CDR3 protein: CASSPSGGYTDTQYF
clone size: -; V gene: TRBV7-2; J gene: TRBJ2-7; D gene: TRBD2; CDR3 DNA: TGTGCCAGCAGCTTAGTTCCTAGCGGGAGATTGGCATACGAGCAGTACTTC; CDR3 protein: CASSLVPSGRLAYEQYF
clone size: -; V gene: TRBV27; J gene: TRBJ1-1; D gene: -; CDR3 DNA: TGTGCCAGCAGTTTATCGGTCCTACAGGAAGCTTTCTTT; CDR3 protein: CASSLSVLQEAFF
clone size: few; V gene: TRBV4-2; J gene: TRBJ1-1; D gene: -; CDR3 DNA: TGTGCCAGCAGCCATGAAACAACGTTAAACACTGAAGCTTTCTTT; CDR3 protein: CASSHETTLNTEAFF
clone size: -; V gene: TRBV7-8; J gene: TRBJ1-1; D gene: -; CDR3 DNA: TGTGCCAGCAGCTTAGCGGGGAGGGGGGTGAACACTGAAGCTTTCTTT; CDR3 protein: CASSLAGRGVNTEAFF
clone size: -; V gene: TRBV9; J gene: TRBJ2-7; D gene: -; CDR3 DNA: TGTGCCAGCAGCGTACAGCGCAATGGCTACGAGCAGTACTTC; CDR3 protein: CASSVQRNGYEQYF
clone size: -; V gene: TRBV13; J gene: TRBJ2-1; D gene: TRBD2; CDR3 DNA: TGTGCCAGCAGCTTAGGACTAGCGAGAAACAATGAGCAGTTCTTC; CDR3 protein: CASSLGLARNNEQFF
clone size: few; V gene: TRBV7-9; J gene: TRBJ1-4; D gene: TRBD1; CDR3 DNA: TGTGCCAGCAGCTCTGACAGGGTTAGTGAAAAACTGTTTTTT; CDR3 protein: CASSSDRVSEKLFF
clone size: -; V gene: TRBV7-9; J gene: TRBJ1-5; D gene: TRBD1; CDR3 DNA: TGTGCCAGCAGCTCGACAGGGGTTGAGCCCCAGCATTTT; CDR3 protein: CASSSTGVEPQHF
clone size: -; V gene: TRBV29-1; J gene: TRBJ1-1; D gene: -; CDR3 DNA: TGCAGCGTTGTGGGGGGATCAAGCACTGAAGCTTTCTTT; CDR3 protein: CSVVGGSSTEAFF
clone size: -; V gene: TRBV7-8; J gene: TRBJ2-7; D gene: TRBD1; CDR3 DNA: TGTGCCAGCAGCGGTTACCTTGACAGGGTGAATGAGCAGTACTTC; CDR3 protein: CASSGYLDRVNEQYF
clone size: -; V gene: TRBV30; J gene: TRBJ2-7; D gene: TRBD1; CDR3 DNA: TGTGCCGGGGGACAGGGCTACGAGCAGTACTTC; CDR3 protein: CAGGQGYEQYF
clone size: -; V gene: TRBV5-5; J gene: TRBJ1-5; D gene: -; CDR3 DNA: TGTGCCAGCAGCTCAACAGGGCTCGACGTACAGCCCCAGCATTTT; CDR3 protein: CASSSTGLDVQPQHF
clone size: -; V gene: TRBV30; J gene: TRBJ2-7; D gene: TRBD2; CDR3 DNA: TGTGCCTGGGGGAGAGGCGGGAGCTCCTACGAGCAGTACTTC; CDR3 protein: CAWGRGGSSYEQYF
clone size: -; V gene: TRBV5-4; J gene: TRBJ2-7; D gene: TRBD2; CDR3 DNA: TGTGCCAGCACCGAATCCCCCGGGGGACTAGCGGGAGTGGAGCAGTACTTC; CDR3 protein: CASTESPGGLAGVEQYF
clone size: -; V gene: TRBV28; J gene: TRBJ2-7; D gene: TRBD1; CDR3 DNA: TGTGCCAGCAGGCCGGGACAGGGAGGCGAGCAGTACTTC; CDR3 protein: CASRPGQGGEQYF
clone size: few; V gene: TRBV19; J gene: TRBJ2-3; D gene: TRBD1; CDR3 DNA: TGTGCCAGTAGTGCTCCGGGACAGGGATCAGATACGCAGTATTTT; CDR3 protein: CASSAPGQGSDTQYF
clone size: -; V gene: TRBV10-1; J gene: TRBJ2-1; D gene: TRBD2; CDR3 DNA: TGCGCCAGCAGCGAGAGCGGGAGGCTATACAATGAGCAGTTCTTC; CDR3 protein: CASSESGRLYNEQFF
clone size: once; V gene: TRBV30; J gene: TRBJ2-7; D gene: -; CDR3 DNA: TGTGCCTGGAGTATGGCGGTATCTGTGAACGAGCAGTACTTC; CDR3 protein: CAWSMAVSVNEQYF
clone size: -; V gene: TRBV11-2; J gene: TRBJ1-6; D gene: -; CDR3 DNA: TGTGCCAGCAGCTTAGATTTGCGGCCCCTCCACTTT; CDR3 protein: CASSLDLRPLHF
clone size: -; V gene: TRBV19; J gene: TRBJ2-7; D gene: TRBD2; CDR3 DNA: TGTGCCAGTAGTATAGCGGGAGGCTACGAGCAGTACTTC; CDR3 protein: CASSIAGGYEQYF
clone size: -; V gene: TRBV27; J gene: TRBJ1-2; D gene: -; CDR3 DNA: TGTGCCAGCAGTTCGCTGGGTACAGGAGGGGGCTACACCTTC; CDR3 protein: CASSSLGTGGGYTF
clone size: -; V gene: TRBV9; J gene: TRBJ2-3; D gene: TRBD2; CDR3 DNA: TGTGCCAGCAGCGTAGAACCCGGGGGGGGGACAGATACGCAGTATTTT; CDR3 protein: CASSVEPGGGTDTQYF
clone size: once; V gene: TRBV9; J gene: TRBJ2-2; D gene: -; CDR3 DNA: TGTGCCAGCAGCGTAGCCCCCCTGAACACCGGGGAGCTGTTTTTT; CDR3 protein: CASSVAPLNTGELFF
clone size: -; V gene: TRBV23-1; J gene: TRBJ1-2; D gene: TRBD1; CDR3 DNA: TGCGCCAGCATACAGGGGCAGGACGATGGCTACACCTTC; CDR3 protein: CASIQGQDDGYTF
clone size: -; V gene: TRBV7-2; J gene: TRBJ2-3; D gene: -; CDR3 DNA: TGTGCCAGCAGCCCCGGACTGAGCACAGATACGCAGTATTTT; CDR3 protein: CASSPGLSTDTQYF
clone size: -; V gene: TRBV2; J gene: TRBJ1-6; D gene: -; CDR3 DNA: TGTGCCAGCAGGGCAGATAATTCACCCCTCCACTTT; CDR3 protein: CASRADNSPLHF
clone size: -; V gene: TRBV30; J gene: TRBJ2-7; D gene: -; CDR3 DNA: TGTGCCTGGAACGGACAGACCTACGAGCAGTACTTC; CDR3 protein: CAWNGQTYEQYF
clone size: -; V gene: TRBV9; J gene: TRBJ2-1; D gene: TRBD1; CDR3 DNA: TGTGCCAGCAGCGCCGGACAGGGGATCAATGAGCAGTTCTTC; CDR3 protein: CASSAGQGINEQFF
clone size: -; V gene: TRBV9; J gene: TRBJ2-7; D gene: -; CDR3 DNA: TGTGCCAGCAGCGTAGGACACGGTCCTCTCGAGCAGTACTTC; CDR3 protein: CASSVGHGPLEQYF
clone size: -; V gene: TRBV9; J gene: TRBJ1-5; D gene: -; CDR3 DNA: TGTGCCAGCAGCGTAGACGGTAGCGGTCAGCCCCAGCATTTT; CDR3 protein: CASSVDGSGQPQHF
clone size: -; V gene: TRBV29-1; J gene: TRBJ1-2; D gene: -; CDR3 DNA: TGCAGCGTTCTGCCGGGACACCTAAAAGATGGCTACACCTTC; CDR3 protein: CSVLPGHLKDGYTF
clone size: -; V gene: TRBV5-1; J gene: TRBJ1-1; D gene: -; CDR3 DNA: TGCGCCAGCAGCTTGGAGGGGCCTCTGGGGGCTTTCTTT; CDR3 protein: CASSLEGPLGAFF
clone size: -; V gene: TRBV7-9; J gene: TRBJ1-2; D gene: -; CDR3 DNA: TGTGCCAGCAGCTTAGCGCGTAGCTATGGCTACACCTTC; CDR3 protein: CASSLARSYGYTF